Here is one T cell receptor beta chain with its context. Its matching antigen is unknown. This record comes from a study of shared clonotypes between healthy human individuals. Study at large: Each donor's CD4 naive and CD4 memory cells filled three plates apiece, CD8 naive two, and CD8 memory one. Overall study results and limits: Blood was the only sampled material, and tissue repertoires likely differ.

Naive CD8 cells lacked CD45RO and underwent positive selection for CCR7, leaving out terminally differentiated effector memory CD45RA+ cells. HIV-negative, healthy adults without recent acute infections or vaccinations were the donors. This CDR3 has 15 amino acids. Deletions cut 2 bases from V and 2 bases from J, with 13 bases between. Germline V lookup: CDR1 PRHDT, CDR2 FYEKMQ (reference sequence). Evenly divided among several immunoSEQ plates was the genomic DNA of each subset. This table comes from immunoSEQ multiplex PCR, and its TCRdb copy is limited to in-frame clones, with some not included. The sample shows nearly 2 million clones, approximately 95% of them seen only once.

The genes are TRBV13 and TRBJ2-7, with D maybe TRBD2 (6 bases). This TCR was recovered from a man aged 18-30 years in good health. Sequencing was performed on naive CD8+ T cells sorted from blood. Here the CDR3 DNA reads TGTGCCAGCAGCTTATGGGGAGGTTTCGCCTACGAGCAGTACTTC. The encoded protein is CASSLWGGFAYEQYF.